Each of the 26 T cell receptor beta chains below was sequenced from the same sample in a study of shared clonotypes between healthy human individuals. Some clones are missing from TCRdb's copy, which holds only in-frame ones; the method was immunoSEQ multiplex PCR. This repertoire shows around 560,000 clones, 95% found once; its top ten account for approximately 0.11%. CD45RO-negative, CCR7-selected cells formed the naive CD8 fraction, which excluded terminally differentiated effector memory CD45RA+ cells. Sample: naive CD8+ T cells sorted from blood. These receptors all come from a woman aged 30 to 39 in good health.

This rearrangement joins TRBV29-1 to TRBJ1-1; D remains ambiguous. The V and J ends lost 7 bases and 5 bases respectively, with 20 bases between them. Germline CDR1 reads SQVTM; CDR2 reads ANQGSEA. The CDR3 consists of 14 residues. As DNA, the CDR3 is TGCAGCGACTCGACCCGGGGAGGATTAACTGAAGCTTTCTTT. Its protein is CSDSTRGGLTEAFF.

The V call is TRBV2, the J call TRBJ2-1; 12 nucleotides agree with TRBD2. The trim removed 7 bases at V and 7 bases at J, leaving 8 bases unmatched. The CDR3 is 15 residues long. Germline V CDR1 and CDR2: SNHLY, FYNNEI. The CDR3 sequence: CASIQTSGSWNEQFF. In DNA form, the CDR3 reads TGTGCCAGCATCCAGACTAGCGGGAGTTGGAATGAGCAGTTCTTC.

This clone was seen only once. The J gene is TRBJ1-5, the V gene TRBV7-2, with D possibly TRBD1 on 6 matching bases. CDR1 is SGHTA, CDR2 FQGNSA, per germline. The CDR3 runs 16 residues. Trimming removed 4 bases at V and 1 base at J, with 14 bases between. DNA for the CDR3: TGTGCCAGCAGCTCCTCACGGAGGGGGAGCAATCAGCCCCAGCATTTT. It codes for CASSSSRRGSNQPQHF.

This clone has just one count. The gene calls are TRBV6-5 and TRBJ2-2, with D perhaps TRBD2 (6 bases). The germline V gene encodes CDR1 MNHEY and CDR2 SVGAGI. V was cut by 2 bases and J by 7 bases, with 14 bases left in between. The CDR3 has 15 residues. The CDR3 DNA follows: TGTGCCAGCAGTTACCCCGGGGGAGTTGGCGGGGAGCTGTTTTTT. It translates to CASSYPGGVGGELFF.

On this clone: The sample holds other DNA sequences that translate to the same CDR3. The chain has TRBV5-6 and TRBJ2-1; TRBD2 matches 12 bases. CDR1 and CDR2 (germline): SGHDT, YYEEEE. With V trimmed by 4 bases and J by 4 bases, 3 bases remained unmatched. CDR3 length: 15 amino acids. CDR3 sequence: CASSPGTSGYNEQFF. The CDR3 coding sequence is TGTGCCAGCAGCCCCGGGACTAGCGGGTACAATGAGCAGTTCTTC.

This chain joins TRBV27 and TRBJ1-1, with D tentatively TRBD1 (5 bases). This CDR3 region has 14 residues. V was shortened by 5 bases and J by 0 bases, with 10 bases between the two germline ends. From germline, CDR1 is MNHEY and CDR2 SMNVEV (reference sequence). The DNA of the CDR3 is TGTGCCAGCAGTCAGGGACTCTTGAACACTGAAGCTTTCTTT. Translating it yields CASSQGLLNTEAFF.

The chain employs TRBV6-6 and TRBJ2-5; D possibly corresponds to TRBD1 (5 bases). Between the trimmed V and J ends, which lost 2 bases and 1 base, there was a span of 8 bases. This CDR3 spans 14 amino acids. Germline CDR1 is MNHNY and CDR2 is SVGAGI (reference sequence). In DNA form, the CDR3 reads TGTGCCAGCAGTTACGAGGACACCCAAGAGACCCAGTACTTC. Its protein product is CASSYEDTQETQYF.

J is TRBJ1-5 and V is TRBV23-1; D unresolved. TRBV23-1 is sorted into the ORF group, with uncertain function. The CDR3 is 12 residues long. V was clipped by 8 bases and J by 4 bases, with 9 bases between them. The CDR3 here is CASGRRNQPQHF. In nucleotides, the CDR3 is TGCGCCAGCGGCAGGCGAAATCAGCCCCAGCATTTT.

The rearrangement joins TRBV10-2 to TRBJ2-7, with D unresolved. Looked up from germline, CDR1 is WSHSY and CDR2 is SAAADI. The CDR3 is made up of 13 amino acids. V was pared by 3 bases and J by 2 bases, with 8 bases between. CDR3 DNA: TGCGCCAGCAGTGATAGTTTTGCCTACGAGCAGTACTTC. It yields the protein CASSDSFAYEQYF.

The V gene is TRBV19, the J gene TRBJ1-1; D remains unclear. From germline, CDR1 is LNHDA and CDR2 SQIVND (reference sequence). The CDR3 spans 13 residues. V dropped 7 bases and J dropped 0 bases, with 9 bases sitting between them. CDR3 sequence: CASTGGVNTEAFF. Here the CDR3 DNA reads TGTGCCAGTACCGGTGGGGTGAACACTGAAGCTTTCTTT.

This chain joins TRBV10-2 and TRBJ2-7; 8 positions agree with TRBD2. J was trimmed by 7 bases and V by 8 bases; bases with no gene match: 10. The CDR3 runs to 13 residues. Per the germline V gene, CDR1 is WSHSY and CDR2 is SAAADI. CDR3 bases: TGCGCCAGCGCCCCGGGAGGGCTTTTTGAGCAGTACTTC. Translating it yields CASAPGGLFEQYF.

The rearrangement joins TRBV21-1 to TRBJ2-3; TRBD1, the table's D call, was not compared with the DNA. TRBV21-1 is a pseudogene locus. The CDR3 runs to 16 residues. CDR3 in DNA: TGTGCCAGCAGCATTACCGGGACACGGTTTATGTATACGCAGTATTTT. Its protein product is CASSITGTRFMYTQYF.

The chain uses TRBV30 and TRBJ2-3; maybe TRBD2 (7 bases). This CDR3 is 14 amino acids long. Trimming took 7 bases from V and 6 from J, leaving 20 bases between them. Looked up from germline, CDR1 is GTSNPN and CDR2 is SVGIG (reference sequence). The CDR3 nucleotides are TGTGCCTCCCAAACGGGGGGCGGGACGGATACGCAGTATTTT. Translation: CASQTGGGTDTQYF.

This clone was seen a single time. This chain joins TRBV7-9 and TRBJ2-7; D not resolved. The CDR3 is 13 residues long. The germline CDR1 and CDR2 sequences are SEHNR and FQNEAQ (reference sequence). Trimming cost V 2 bases and J 2 bases, with 7 bases left between them. The DNA of the CDR3 is TGTGCCAGCAGCTTATTAAGCCCCTACGAGCAGTACTTC. Amino acid sequence: CASSLLSPYEQYF.

This chain joins TRBV9 and TRBJ2-7; no definite D call. CDR1 SGDLS and CDR2 YYNGEE come from the germline V gene. The length of the CDR3 is 15 residues. Trimming removed 4 bases at V and 6 bases at J, with 20 bases between. CDR3 sequence reads: CASSRTSGSFGEQYF. CDR3 sequence (DNA): TGTGCCAGCAGCAGAACCTCGGGCAGTTTTGGCGAGCAGTACTTC.

Turning to this clone: Other DNA sequences in the same sample also yield this CDR3. The chain links TRBV13 to TRBJ1-5; D gene uncertain. Germline CDR1 PRHDT, CDR2 FYEKMQ (reference sequence). The length of the CDR3 is 14 residues. The V end was cut by 2 bases, the J end by 1 base, with 6 bases between. The CDR3 is CASSLRGSNQPQHF. The CDR3 nucleotides read TGTGCCAGCAGCTTACGAGGGAGCAATCAGCCCCAGCATTTT.

The chain couples TRBV28 to TRBJ2-7, with D perhaps TRBD1 (6 bases). The CDR3 loop spans 14 amino acids. From germline, CDR1 is MDHEN and CDR2 SYDVKM. Trimming left V 4 bases short and J 1 base short, with 11 bases between. CDR3 coding DNA: TGTGCCAGCAGTTCCATCAGGGGATCCTACGAGCAGTACTTC. This gives the protein CASSSIRGSYEQYF.

This chain uses TRBV2 with TRBJ1-4; 11 bases fit TRBD1. Germline V gene lookup returns CDR1 SNHLY and CDR2 FYNNEI. The CDR3 has 18 residues. The ends lost 7 bases at V and 3 bases at J; junction bases unmatched: 13. The CDR3 coding sequence is TGTGCCAGCATCTCCCCGGGACAGGGGGACGGGGCTAATGAAAAACTGTTTTTT. Its translation: CASISPGQGDGANEKLFF.

This chain joins TRBV27 and TRBJ1-1; 7 positions match TRBD1. With V trimmed by 8 bases and J by 5 bases, 5 bases remained unmatched. CDR1 and CDR2 (germline): MNHEY, SMNVEV (reference sequence). This CDR3 is 12 amino acids long. DNA for the CDR3: TGTGCCAGCGGCAGGGGGGGGACTGAAGCTTTCTTT. This sequence encodes CASGRGGTEAFF.

This rearrangement joins TRBV10-2 to TRBJ2-5; D is unresolved. The V and J ends lost 5 bases and 5 bases respectively, with 15 bases between them. The CDR3 is 14 residues long. In germline, CDR1 is WSHSY, CDR2 SAAADI. CDR3 in amino acids: CASSTTMVDETQYF. The CDR3 nucleotides are TGCGCCAGCAGTACCACAATGGTGGACGAGACCCAGTACTTC.

This rearrangement joins TRBV4-2 to TRBJ2-7; 12 bases align to TRBD2. The V and J ends lost 0 bases and 3 bases, in that order; junction bases with no gene match: 3. Germline-derived CDR1 and CDR2 are LGHNA and YNFKEQ. CDR3 length: 16 residues. The CDR3 nucleotides are TGTGCCAGCAGCCAAGAGACTAGCGGGAGTAGCTACGAGCAGTACTTC. Encoded protein: CASSQETSGSSYEQYF.

This clone was seen once. This chain uses TRBV6-1 with TRBJ2-7; 10 bases are shared with TRBD2. The CDR3 spans 15 residues. The trim removed 2 bases at V and 10 bases at J, leaving 11 bases unmatched. From germline, CDR1 is MNHNS and CDR2 SASEGT. CDR3 amino acids: CASSEIPRLAGVQYF. As DNA, the CDR3 is TGTGCCAGCAGTGAAATCCCCCGGCTAGCGGGAGTCCAGTACTTC.

V gene TRBV28 combines with J gene TRBJ2-1; 8 bases are shared with TRBD1. V lost 3 bases and J lost 4; bases outside the gene matches: 11. Germline V CDR1 and CDR2: MDHEN, SYDVKM. The CDR3 is made up of 17 amino acids. DNA for the CDR3: TGTGCCAGCAGTTTTATGTTAGGACAGGGACCGTACAATGAGCAGTTCTTC. As protein: CASSFMLGQGPYNEQFF.

The J gene is TRBJ2-3, the V gene TRBV7-7; D ambiguous. The CDR3 is 13 residues long. Germline V CDR1 and CDR2: SSHAT, FNYEAQ (reference sequence). Trimming stripped 2 bases from V and 3 bases from J, with 6 bases between. The CDR3 is CASSLRQTDTQYF. The CDR3 nucleotides read TGTGCCAGCAGCTTACGGCAAACAGATACGCAGTATTTT. Variable domain in full (rest from reference TRBV7-7 and TRBJ2-3): GAGVSQSPRYKVTKRGQDVTLRCDPISSHATLYWYQQALGQGPEFLTYFNYEAQPDKSGLPSDRFSAERPEGSISTLTIQRTEQRDSAMYRCASSLRQTDTQYFGPGTRLTVL.

This clone came up once. The rearrangement links TRBV28 to TRBJ2-7; maybe TRBD1 (6 bases). V was shortened by 5 bases and J by 1 base, with 15 bases between the two germline ends. Germline-derived CDR1 and CDR2 are MDHEN and SYDVKM. This CDR3 is built from 15 residues. CDR3 in amino acids: CASSLLRTASYEQYF. The CDR3 DNA sequence: TGTGCCAGCAGTCTGTTACGGACAGCTTCCTACGAGCAGTACTTC.

This clone was seen just once. The chain links TRBV9 to TRBJ2-7; TRBD2 aligns across 14 bases. The CDR3 spans 15 residues. V dropped 0 bases and J dropped 6; count of bases not matched to a gene: 2. CDR1 is SGDLS and CDR2 is YYNGEE in the germline V gene. The chain's CDR3 is CASSVATSGRVEQYF. CDR3 sequence (DNA): TGTGCCAGCAGCGTAGCGACTAGCGGGAGGGTCGAGCAGTACTTC.